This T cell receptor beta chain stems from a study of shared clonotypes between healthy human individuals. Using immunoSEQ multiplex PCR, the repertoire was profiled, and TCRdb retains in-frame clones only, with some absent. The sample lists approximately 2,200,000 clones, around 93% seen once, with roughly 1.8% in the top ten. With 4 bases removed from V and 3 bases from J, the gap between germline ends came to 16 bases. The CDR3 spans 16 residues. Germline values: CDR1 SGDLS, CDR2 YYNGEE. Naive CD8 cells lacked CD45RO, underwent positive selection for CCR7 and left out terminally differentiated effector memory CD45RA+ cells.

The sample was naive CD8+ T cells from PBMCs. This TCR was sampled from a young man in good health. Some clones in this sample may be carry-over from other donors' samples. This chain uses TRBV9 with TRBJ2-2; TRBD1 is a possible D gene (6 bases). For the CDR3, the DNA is TGTGCCAGCAGCCCCCTCGGGTGGGGGCACACCGGGGAGCTGTTTTTT. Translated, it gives CASSPLGWGHTGELFF.